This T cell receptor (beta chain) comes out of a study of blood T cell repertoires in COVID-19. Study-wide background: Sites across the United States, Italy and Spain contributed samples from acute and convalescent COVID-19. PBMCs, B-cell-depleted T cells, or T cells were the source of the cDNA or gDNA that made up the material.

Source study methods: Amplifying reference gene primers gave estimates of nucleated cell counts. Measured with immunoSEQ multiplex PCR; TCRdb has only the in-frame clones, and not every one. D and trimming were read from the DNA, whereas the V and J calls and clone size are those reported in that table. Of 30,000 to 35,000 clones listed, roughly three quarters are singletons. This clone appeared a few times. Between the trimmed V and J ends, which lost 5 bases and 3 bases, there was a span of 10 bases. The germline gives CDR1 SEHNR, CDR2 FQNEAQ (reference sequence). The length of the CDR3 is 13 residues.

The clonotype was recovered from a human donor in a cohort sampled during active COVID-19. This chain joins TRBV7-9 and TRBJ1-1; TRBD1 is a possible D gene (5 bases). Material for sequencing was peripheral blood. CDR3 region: CASSKRGDTEAFF. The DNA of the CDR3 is TGTGCCAGCAGCAAACGGGGGGACACTGAAGCTTTCTTT.